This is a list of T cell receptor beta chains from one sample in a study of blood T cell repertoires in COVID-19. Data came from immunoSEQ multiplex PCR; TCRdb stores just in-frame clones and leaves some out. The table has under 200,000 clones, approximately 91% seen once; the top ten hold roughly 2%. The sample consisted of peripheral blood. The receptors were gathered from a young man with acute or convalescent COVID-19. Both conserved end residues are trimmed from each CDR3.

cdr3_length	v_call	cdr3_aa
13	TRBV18	ASSGTGGLDQPQH
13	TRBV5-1	ASSPLQGLGGEAF
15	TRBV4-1	ASSFRTGEDRNTEAF
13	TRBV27	ASKVGTSGQETQY
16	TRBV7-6	ASSLEGSGGVSSYEQY
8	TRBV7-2	ASGLYGYT
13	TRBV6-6	ASTYGPGGSQPQH
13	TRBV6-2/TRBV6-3	ASSYTPGLTYEQY
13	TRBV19	ASSISGIGTGELF
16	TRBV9	ASHILTLTGQHNSPLH
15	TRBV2	ASRTGTGLFLGSPLH
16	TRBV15	ATSRDYNPGQGMDGYT
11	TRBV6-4	ASSDSSYNEQF
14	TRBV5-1	ASSYFTGGDVDGYT
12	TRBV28	ASSPGGPSDTQY
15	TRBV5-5	ASSLLAGLDSHSPLH
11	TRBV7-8	ASSSIEGNTIY
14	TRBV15	ATSREGEQGIYGYT
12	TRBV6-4	ASRRTENTGELF
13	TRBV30	AWSGYDRASNGYT
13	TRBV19	ASSPAGMSNQPQH
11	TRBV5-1	ASSPPGQGTTF
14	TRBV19	ASSSGLAGAQETQY
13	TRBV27	ASSRTGGRTDTQY
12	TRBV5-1	ASSLGTAIYGYT
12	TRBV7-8	ASSLQGIEQPQH
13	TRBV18	ASSPGRGNTGELF
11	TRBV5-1	ASSYESSYEQY
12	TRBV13	ASSLDRNTGELF
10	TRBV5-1	ASSLEREKLF